The clone carrying this TCR beta chain was picked up a small number of times. As yet, its antigen is unknown. The germline gene is not matched at one end of the junction; a read error may be the cause. These data are taken from a study of T-cell reconstitution after alpha-beta-depleted transplantation in children. Germline CDR1 is KGHDR and CDR2 is SFDVKD. The CDR3 totals 12 residues. Overall study findings and caveats: Fresh T-cell production supplied most of the T-cell counts and diversity seen one year after transplant. It was surviving recipient T cells and thymic progenitors that gave some patients high TCRbeta diversity at day 60. Reports say that about two months after transplant, the alpha-beta T cells came out of several hundred graft clones that had expanded.

The authors prepared the TCRbeta library with unique molecular identifiers. TCRdb used MiXCR to reprocess the PCR reads, holding one entry per CDR3 protein. The sample carries fewer than 550,000 distinct CDR3 sequences, around 15% recorded once. The sequence derives from a boy under two years old who had a stem cell transplant for Wiskott-Aldrich syndrome, so the T cells may come from the graft donor. The source material was PBMCs, mostly from graft donor cells, sampled 360 days after TCRalphabeta/CD19-depleted stem cell transplant. The rearrangement uses TRBV24-1 and TRBJ2-1; the match to TRBD1 covers 7 bases. CDR3 bases: TGTGCCACCGGTGAGGGGGCTGGTGAGCAGTTCTTC. As protein: CATGEGAGEQFF.